This entry lists 20 T cell receptor delta chains sequenced from one sample in a study of γδ T cells in repeated Plasmodium falciparum infection. Gammadelta T cells were flow-sorted from PBMC into Vgamma9/Vdelta2+ and Vdelta2-negative populations for bulk analysis. TCRdb reanalysed the multiplex PCR reads with CATT. Of roughly 86,000 delta-chain clones listed, roughly 1.4% are singletons. Sequenced input: gamma-delta T cells from blood. The receptors were sampled from a pool of human donors (malaria-infected and uninfected, not separated).

The sample holds a few counts of this clone. TCRdb's protein, taken from a much larger clone, differs from this DNA's translation at residue 18, likely owing to a read error; the protein displayed comes from the DNA. The chain couples TRDV1 to TRDJ1; TRDD3 agrees at 13 bases. CDR1 and CDR2 from the germline V gene are TSWWSYY and QGS. The CDR3 has 23 residues. V was pared by 4 bases and J by 3 bases, with 26 bases of the junction left unmatched. The CDR3 sequence is CALGAPTGRKILGDTGYADKLIF. DNA of the CDR3: TGTGCTCTTGGGGCACCTACAGGGCGTAAGATACTGGGGGATACGGGGTACGCCGATAAACTCATCTTT.

As for this clone: A far larger clone differs by one base, so this is likely a read error. The J gene has no call, while the V gene is TRDV1; the table gives TRDD3 as D, unverified against the DNA. Germline V CDR1 and CDR2: TSWWSYY, QGS. This CDR3 is 17 amino acids long. CDR3 sequence: CALGDDWGILYPDKLIF. CDR3 DNA: TGTGCTCTTGGGGATGACTGGGGGATACTATACCCCGATAAGCTCATCTTT.

Remarks on this clone: TCRdb's listed protein matches a much larger clone and diverges from this DNA's translation at residue 7, likely through a read error; the protein shown comes from the DNA. This chain connects TRDV1 to TRDJ1; maybe TRDD3 (5 bases). Germline matching of the DNA provided the J gene here, since TCRdb leaves it blank. The germline CDR1 and CDR2 sequences are TSWWSYY and QGS. This CDR3 is built from 19 residues. V was cut by 4 bases and J by 0 bases, with 24 bases left in between. The CDR3 loop is CALGGLLRSGALYTDKLIF. For the CDR3, the DNA is TGTGCTCTTGGGGGACTCTTGAGGTCGGGGGCCCTGTACACCGATAAACTCATCTTT.

This clone was recorded a few times. Since a far larger clone is one base different, this is likely a read error. Other nucleotide sequences in the sample specify the same CDR3. This chain uses TRDV2 with TRDJ1, with a tentative D call TRDD3 (6 bases). The CDR3 consists of 16 residues. Germline V gene lookup returns CDR1 GEAIGNYY and CDR2 EKD. Trimming shortened V by 1 base and J by 3 bases, and 17 bases separated the two germline ends. CDR3 nucleotide sequence: TGTGCCTGTGACACTGGGGGGTACGCGTTTTCCGATAAACTCATCTTT. Its protein is CACDTGGYAFSDKLIF.

Concerning this clone: The TCRdb protein comes from a much larger clone and disagrees with this DNA's translation at residue 10, likely due to a read error; the protein given here is derived from the DNA. The chain links TRDV2 to TRDJ1; D is undetermined. The V and J ends lost 3 bases and 3 bases respectively, with 16 bases between them. The CDR3 runs to 15 residues. CDR1 and CDR2 from the germline V gene are GEAIGNYY and EKD. The CDR3 DNA sequence: TGTGCCTGTGACTCCATTACTGACGCCGCCGATAAACTCATCTTT. This gives the protein CACDSITDAADKLIF.

There are a few counts of this clone. A read error likely explains why the TCRdb protein, taken from a much larger clone, differs from this DNA's translation at residue 16; the protein shown is translated from the DNA. The V gene is listed as TRDV2; no J gene was called; the D segment call TRDD3 is taken from the table without a DNA check. Germline V gene sequence: CDR1 GEAIGNYY, CDR2 EKD. The CDR3 extends over 17 amino acids. The CDR3 DNA reads as TGTGCCTGTGCTTCCCTTACTGGGGGATCTTACACCGATAAACTCACCTTT. Its protein is CACASLTGGSYTDKLTF.

The table lists this clone with a few counts. A far bigger clonotype differs at one base, so this is likely a read error. No DNA is shown, since the ends of the CDR3 on it are uncertain; the CDR3 is the one TCRdb lists. The sample holds other DNA sequences that translate to the same CDR3. This chain joins TRDV2 and TRDJ1; whether TRDD3, the table's D call, matches the DNA was not checked. The CDR3 region is 16 residues in length, termini included. The germline V gene encodes CDR1 GEAIGNYY and CDR2 EKD. CDR3: CACDGLGIGNTDKLIF.

Of note for this clone: The protein that TCRdb holds for this DNA derives from a much larger clone and differs from the translated DNA at residue 15, which likely indicates a read error; the protein shown here is translated from the DNA. The rearrangement links TRDV3 to TRDJ1; 9 nucleotides line up with TRDD3. Germline V gives CDR1 TVYSNPD, CDR2 GDNSRS (reference sequence). The CDR3 spans 21 residues. V trimming: 3 bases; J trimming: 1 base; junction bases outside the gene matches: 27. CDR3 sequence (DNA): TGTGCCTTCCCTGATACCCTACTGGGGGACCCAAATCACTCGTGCACCGATAAACTCATCTTT. This translates into CAFPDTLLGDPNHSCTDKLIF.

About this clone: TCRdb lists the protein of a much larger clone for this DNA, which differs at residue 13, so this is likely a read error; the protein given here is translated from the DNA itself. This chain joins TRDV1 and TRDJ1, with a tentative D call TRDD2 (5 bases). TCRdb gives no J gene; it was assigned here by matching the DNA to germline. Trimming removed 2 bases at V and 10 bases at J, with 23 bases between. The CDR3 consists of 16 residues. Germline values: CDR1 TSWWSYY, CDR2 QGS. The CDR3 coding sequence is TGTGCTCTTGGGGAAATCAATACCCTACTACCAGTTAGACTCATCTTT. It is translated as CALGEINTLLPVRLIF.

In its sample, this clone was seen a few times. A far larger clone is off by one base, so a read error is likely. This specimen includes other DNA sequences encoding the same CDR3. J is TRDJ1 and V is TRDV2, with 8 bases that match TRDD3. The germline gives CDR1 GEAIGNYY, CDR2 EKD. This CDR3 has 18 amino acids. The CDR3 nucleotides are TGTGCCTGTGACACCGTCCTACGTACTGGGGGGTACACCGATAAGCTCATCTTT. Its protein product is CACDTVLRTGGYTDKLIF.

As for this clone: The TCRdb record carries a much larger clone's protein, which differs from this DNA's translation at residue 21; a read error is the likely cause, and the protein listed here is the DNA translation. The J gene is uncalled and the V gene is TRDV1; the table gives TRDD3 as D, unverified against the DNA. This CDR3 has 23 amino acids. Germline V gene lookup returns CDR1 TSWWSYY and CDR2 QGS. The CDR3, as DNA: TGTGCTCTTGGGGAATCGGCGAACGACTGGGGGATACCGAGCTCCTGGGACACCCGACAGACGTTTTTC. Translated: CALGESANDWGIPSSWDTRQTFF.

The table lists this clone with many counts. The protein given by TCRdb reflects a much larger clone and differs at residue 5 from this DNA's translation, likely from a read error; the protein shown is the DNA's translation. The V gene is TRDV3, the J gene TRDJ1; 8 bases line up with TRDD3. This CDR3 contains 15 residues. The V segment lost 2 bases and the J segment 8 bases; nucleotides outside the gene matches: 16. Per germline, CDR1 TVYSNPD and CDR2 GDNSRS (reference sequence). This chain's CDR3 is CAFSRLLRGYTKLIF. CDR3 nucleotides: TGTGCCTTTTCCCGGCTCTTGCGGGGATACACCAAACTCATCTTT.

In regard to this clone: A read error is likely here: a far larger clone is one base away. Other DNA variants within this sample encode the same CDR3. The J gene is TRDJ1, the V gene TRDV3; TRDD3 is a possible D gene (6 bases). From germline, CDR1 is TVYSNPD and CDR2 GDNSRS (reference sequence). The CDR3 runs 18 residues. The CDR3 nucleotides are TGTGCCTTTAATTGGAGCTGGGGACTTCACTTGTACACCGATAAACTCATCTTC. This encodes CAFNWSWGLHLYTDKLIF.

On this clone: TCRdb's protein for this DNA is that of a much larger clone and differs from the translation at residue 10, likely a read error; the protein shown is the DNA translation. The CDR3 spells CALGELPVGSDKLIF. The CDR3 region has the DNA TGTGCTCTTGGGGAACTACCGGTGGGCAGCGATAAACTCATCTTT. The chain couples TRDV1 to TRDJ1; D gene uncertain. CDR1 and CDR2 from the germline V gene are TSWWSYY and QGS. CDR3 size: 15 residues. Trimming left V 0 bases short and J 4 bases short, with 12 bases between.

This clone was found many times. The V gene is TRDV2, the J gene TRDJ1; 8 bases are shared with TRDD3. The J gene comes from matching the DNA to germline here; TCRdb lacks it. J lost 0 bases, V lost 3 bases, and 14 bases had no gene match. This CDR3 comprises 18 residues. Germline CDR1 is GEAIGNYY and CDR2 is EKD. Here the CDR3 DNA reads TGTGCCTGTGACCAGGCTGGTACTGGGGGTTGGTACACCGATAAACTCATCTTT. Protein product: CACDQAGTGGWYTDKLIF.

The table lists this clone with a few counts. This DNA translates differently at residue 3 from the TCRdb protein, which is that of a much larger clone; a read error is likely, and the protein shown is the DNA's own translation. The chain is built from TRDV1 and TRDJ1; 7 nucleotides agree with TRDD3. The J gene, missing from TCRdb, was assigned here through DNA to germline matching. Germline CDR1 reads TSWWSYY; CDR2 reads QGS. This CDR3 comprises 21 residues. CDR3 protein: CAPGELLPRHLRGGYTDKLIF. In DNA form, the CDR3 reads TGTGCTCCTGGGGAACTCCTGCCCCGTCACCTCAGGGGGGGATACACCGATAAACTCATCTTT.

This clone was seen repeatedly, ten times or more. CDR3 in amino acids: CALGEGIPSQADKLIF. CDR3 sequence (DNA): TGTGCTCTTGGGGAGGGGATTCCCTCCCAGGCCGATAAACTCATCTTT. The chain uses TRDV1 and TRDJ1; possibly TRDD3 for D (6 bases). The CDR3 totals 16 residues. The germline V gene has CDR1 TSWWSYY and CDR2 QGS. The germline V and J ends were trimmed by 3 bases and 3 bases, with 17 bases remaining between them.

This clone was observed a handful of times. The limits of the CDR3 on the DNA are not certain, so only TCRdb's listed CDR3 is given. The gene calls are TRDV1 and TRDJ1; the table calls TRDD3, which could not be checked here. The CDR3 adds up to 19 amino acids, both ends counted. CDR1 and CDR2 (germline): TSWWSYY, QGS. The CDR3 reads CALGVHFLRWGRGSDKLIF.

This clone was seen a handful of times. This DNA's translation differs at residue 15 from TCRdb's protein, which comes from a much larger clone; a read error is likely, and the protein shown is translated from the DNA. Called V gene: TRDV2; the J gene was not called; TRDD3, the table's D call, lacks a check against the DNA. The CDR3 is made up of 17 amino acids. The V gene's germline CDR1 is GEAIGNYY and CDR2 EKD. CDR3 in amino acids: CACDTGRFLWDTRQVFF. The DNA of the CDR3 is TGTGCCTGTGACACCGGAAGGTTTCTTTGGGACACCCGACAGGTGTTTTTC.

This clone was found a few times. A read error likely explains why the TCRdb protein, taken from a much larger clone, differs from this DNA's translation at residue 8; the protein shown is translated from the DNA. This chain links TRDV1 with TRDJ1; no reliable D call. As TCRdb names no J gene, one was assigned here on the basis of a DNA match to germline. The germline CDR1 and CDR2 sequences are TSWWSYY and QGS. V was clipped by 5 bases and J by 3 bases, with 22 bases between them. This CDR3 comprises 17 residues. The CDR3: CALGSGKTFRGPDKLIF. The CDR3 DNA reads as TGTGCTCTTGGGTCCGGCAAGACGTTTAGGGGTCCCGATAAACTCATCTTT.